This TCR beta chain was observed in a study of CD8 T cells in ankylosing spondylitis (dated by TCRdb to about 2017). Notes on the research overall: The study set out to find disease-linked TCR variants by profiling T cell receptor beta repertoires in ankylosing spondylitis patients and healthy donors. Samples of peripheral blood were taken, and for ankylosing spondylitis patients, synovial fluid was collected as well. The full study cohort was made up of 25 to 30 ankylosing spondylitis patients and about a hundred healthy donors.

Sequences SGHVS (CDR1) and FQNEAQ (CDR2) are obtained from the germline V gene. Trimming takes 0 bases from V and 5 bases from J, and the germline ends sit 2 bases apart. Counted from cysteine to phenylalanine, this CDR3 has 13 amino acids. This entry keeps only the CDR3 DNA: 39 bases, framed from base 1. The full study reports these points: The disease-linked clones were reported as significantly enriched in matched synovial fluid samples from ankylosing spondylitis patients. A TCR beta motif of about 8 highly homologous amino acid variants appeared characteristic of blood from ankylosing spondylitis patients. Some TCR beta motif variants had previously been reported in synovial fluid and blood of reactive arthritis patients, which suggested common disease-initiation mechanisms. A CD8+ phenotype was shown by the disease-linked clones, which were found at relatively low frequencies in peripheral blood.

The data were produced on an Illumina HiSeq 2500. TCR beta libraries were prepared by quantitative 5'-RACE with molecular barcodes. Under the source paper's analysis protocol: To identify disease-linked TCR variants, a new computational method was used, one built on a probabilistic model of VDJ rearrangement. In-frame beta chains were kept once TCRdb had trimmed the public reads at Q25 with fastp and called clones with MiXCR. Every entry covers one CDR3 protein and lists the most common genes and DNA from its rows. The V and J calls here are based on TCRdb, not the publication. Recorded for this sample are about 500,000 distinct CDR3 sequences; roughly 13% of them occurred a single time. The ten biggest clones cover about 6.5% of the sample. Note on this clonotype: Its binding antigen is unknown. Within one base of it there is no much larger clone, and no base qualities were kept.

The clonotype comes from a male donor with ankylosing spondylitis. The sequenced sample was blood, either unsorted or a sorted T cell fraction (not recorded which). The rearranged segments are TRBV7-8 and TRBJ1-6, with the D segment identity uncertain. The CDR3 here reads CASSLANNSPLHF. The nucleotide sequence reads TGTGCCAGCAGCTTAGCGAATAATTCACCCCTCCACTTT.